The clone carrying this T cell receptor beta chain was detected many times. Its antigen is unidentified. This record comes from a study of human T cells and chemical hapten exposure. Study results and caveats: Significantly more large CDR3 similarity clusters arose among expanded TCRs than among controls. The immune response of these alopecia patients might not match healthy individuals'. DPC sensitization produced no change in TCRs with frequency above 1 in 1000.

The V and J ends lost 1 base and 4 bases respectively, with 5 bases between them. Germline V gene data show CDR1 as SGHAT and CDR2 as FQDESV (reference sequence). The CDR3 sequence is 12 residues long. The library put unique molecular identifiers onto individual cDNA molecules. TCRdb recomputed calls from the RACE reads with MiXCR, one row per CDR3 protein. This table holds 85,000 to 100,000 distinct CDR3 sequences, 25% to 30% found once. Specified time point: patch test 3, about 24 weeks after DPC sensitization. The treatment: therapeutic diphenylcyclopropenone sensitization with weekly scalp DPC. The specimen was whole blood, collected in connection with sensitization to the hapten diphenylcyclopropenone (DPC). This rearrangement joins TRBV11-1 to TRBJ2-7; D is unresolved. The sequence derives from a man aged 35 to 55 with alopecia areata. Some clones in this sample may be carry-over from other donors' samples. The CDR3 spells CASSLDYYEQYF. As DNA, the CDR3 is TGTGCCAGCAGCTTAGACTATTACGAGCAGTACTTC.